Following are 22 T cell receptor beta chains from one sample sequenced in a study of T-cell reconstitution after alpha-beta-depleted transplantation in children. Molecular barcoding with unique molecular identifiers was used for the TCRbeta library. A single record per CDR3 protein comes from TCRdb applying MiXCR to the PCR reads. The sample contains about 440,000 distinct CDR3 sequences, around two fifths of which appear only once. The sample here was PBMCs, taken before TCRalphabeta/CD19-depleted stem cell transplant. These receptors all stem from a girl aged 2 to 9 with aplastic anemia, due to receive a stem cell transplant.

The J gene is TRBJ2-6, the V gene TRBV5-6; D is possibly TRBD2 (6 bases). Germline V CDR1 and CDR2: SGHDT, YYEEEE. V was clipped by 1 base and J by 0 bases, with 20 bases between them. This CDR3 spans 20 amino acids. The chain's CDR3 is CASSLYGSGTLPSGANVLTF. The CDR3 region has the DNA TGTGCCAGCAGCTTGTACGGCTCTGGGACTCTGCCCTCTGGGGCCAACGTCCTGACTTTC.

In its sample, this clonotype was seen many times. The chain carries TRBV10-3 and TRBJ2-7; 10 positions agree with TRBD2. J gave up 0 bases and V 6 bases, and 2 bases lay outside the gene matches. The CDR3 extends over 14 amino acids. Germline V gives CDR1 ENHRY, CDR2 SYGVKD. CDR3 in DNA: TGTGCCATCAGAGCGGGAGGGAGCTCCTACGAGCAGTACTTC. Translated, it gives CAIRAGGSSYEQYF.

This clonotype was observed a handful of times. V is TRBV20-1 and J is TRBJ2-7, with 10 bases aligning to TRBD1. V lost 2 bases to trimming and J lost 5 bases; unmatched junction nucleotides: 6. The CDR3 has 14 amino acids. Per germline, CDR1 DFQATT and CDR2 SNEGSKA (reference sequence). CDR3 sequence (DNA): TGCAGTGCTAGACTTTGGGACAGGGGTGACGAGCAGTACTTC. It codes for CSARLWDRGDEQYF.

The chain is built from TRBV29-1 and TRBJ2-5, with D perhaps given as TRBD1 or TRBD2 (5 bases each). The CDR3 has 16 residues. Germline V CDR1 and CDR2: SQVTM, ANQGSEA. The germline V and J ends were trimmed by 5 bases and 5 bases, with 24 bases remaining between them. The CDR3 spells CSVKGTEGSPQETQYF. The CDR3 DNA is TGCAGCGTTAAGGGGACCGAGGGCTCCCCCCAGGAGACCCAGTACTTC.

The V and J genes are TRBV12-3 or TRBV12-4 and TRBJ1-1; no firm D call. The CDR3 is 14 residues long. V was pared by 3 bases and J by 3 bases, with 11 bases between. The CDR3 coding sequence is TGTGCCAGCAGTTTTTCAGGTTGGGACACTGAAGCTTTCTTT. Amino acid sequence: CASSFSGWDTEAFF.

This clonotype has a handful of counts. The J gene is TRBJ2-1, the V gene TRBV20-1; D gene unclear. Trimming cost V 5 bases and J 7 bases, with 15 bases left between them. The CDR3 extends over 13 amino acids. Germline V gene data show CDR1 as DFQATT and CDR2 as SNEGSKA (reference sequence). For the CDR3, the DNA is TGCAGTGCTCTATCCGACTGGCCTAATGAGCAGTTCTTC. Protein product: CSALSDWPNEQFF.

This clonotype was counted only a few times. The rearrangement joins TRBV7-2 to TRBJ1-5; D may be TRBD1 (5 bases). Trimming shortened V by 5 bases and J by 6 bases, and 11 bases separated the two germline ends. This CDR3 comprises 13 residues. Looked up from germline, CDR1 is SGHTA and CDR2 is FQGNSA. CDR3 bases: TGTGCCAGCAGCGTAGTGGGGGGTCAGCCCCAGCATTTT. Residues: CASSVVGGQPQHF. Full variable domain (rest looked up from reference TRBV7-2 and TRBJ1-5): GAGVSQSPSNKVTEKGKDVELRCDPISGHTALYWYRQSLGQGLEFLIYFQGNSAPDKSGLPSDRFSAERTGGSVSTLTIQRTQQEDSAVYLCASSVVGGQPQHFGDGTRLSIL.

The chain recombines TRBV9 with TRBJ2-3; D possibly corresponds to TRBD2 (5 bases). V lost 2 bases and J lost 4, with 11 bases in between. The CDR3 runs 14 residues. Germline CDR1 and CDR2: SGDLS and YYNGEE. The CDR3 reads CASSVGELADTQYF. The CDR3 nucleotides read TGTGCCAGCAGCGTCGGGGAGCTGGCAGATACGCAGTATTTT.

The chain combines TRBV4-3 with TRBJ2-1; no reliable D call. With 0 bases removed from V and 3 bases from J, the gap between germline ends came to 12 bases. This CDR3 contains 16 residues. In germline, CDR1 is LGHNA, CDR2 YSLEER. CDR3 sequence (DNA): TGCGCCAGCAGCCAAGATACCTATCGGAGCTACAATGAGCAGTTCTTC. This codes for CASSQDTYRSYNEQFF.

This clonotype has only one observation. The chain combines TRBV5-1 with TRBJ1-1; no clear D. Germline assignment: CDR1 SGHRS and CDR2 YFSETQ. There are 15 residues in the CDR3. Trimming removed 0 bases from V and 5 bases from J, with 14 bases in between. The CDR3 region is CASSLENSPGTEAFF. The DNA of the CDR3 is TGCGCCAGCAGCTTGGAGAACAGTCCGGGGACTGAAGCTTTCTTT.

This clonotype occurred a few times. The CDR3: CASSSLIAGGVPDTQYF. In DNA, the CDR3 is TGCGCCAGCAGTTCTCTGATAGCGGGAGGGGTCCCAGATACGCAGTATTTT. The chain combines TRBV5-1 with TRBJ2-3; 11 nucleotides agree with TRBD2. The J segment lost 4 bases and the V segment lost 5 bases, leaving 12 bases of the junction unmatched. CDR3 size: 17 residues. The germline CDR1 and CDR2 sequences are SGHRS and YFSETQ.

This clonotype was detected a few times. The genes are TRBV28 and TRBJ2-7; maybe TRBD1 (6 bases). The CDR3 is made up of 14 amino acids. V was cut by 6 bases and J by 3 bases, with 15 bases left in between. The germline V gene has CDR1 MDHEN and CDR2 SYDVKM. The CDR3 region is CASRPAGDLYEQYF. The CDR3 nucleotides read TGTGCCAGCAGACCCGCAGGGGACCTCTACGAGCAGTACTTC.

The rearrangement links TRBV12-3 or TRBV12-4 to TRBJ2-5; D uncertain. V was cut by 4 bases and J by 4 bases, with 19 bases left in between. This CDR3 comprises 16 residues. The CDR3 is CASSSGPGATIETQYF. In nucleotides, the CDR3 is TGTGCCAGCAGTTCGGGCCCAGGCGCTACCATAGAGACCCAGTACTTC.

This clonotype was seen ten or more times. This chain connects TRBV18 to TRBJ2-3; the D gene is possibly TRBD1 (6 bases). Trimming took off 3 bases at V and 3 bases at J, with 16 bases between the two ends. CDR3 length: 16 amino acids. Germline V CDR1 and CDR2: KGHSH, LQKENI. DNA of the CDR3: TGTGCCAGCTCACCCCAAGGGGGAAGTGAGACAGATACGCAGTATTTT. This codes for CASSPQGGSETDTQYF.

This clonotype was seen a handful of times. The chain carries TRBV28 and TRBJ1-3; D gene ambiguous. Trimming stripped 7 bases from V and 0 bases from J, with 10 bases between. This CDR3 spans 14 amino acids. Germline CDR1 and CDR2: MDHEN and SYDVKM. For the CDR3, the DNA is TGTGCCAGCACCGGGCTTCCCTCTGGAAACACCATATATTTT. It codes for CASTGLPSGNTIYF.

This clonotype has just a few counts. The chain links TRBV3-1 to TRBJ2-3; D may be TRBD1 (6 bases). Trimming took off 1 base at V and 3 bases at J, with 14 bases between the two ends. There are 16 residues in the CDR3. The germline V gene has CDR1 LGHDT and CDR2 YNNKEL (reference sequence). The CDR3 reads CASSQGRGTPTDTQYF. The CDR3, as DNA: TGTGCCAGCAGCCAAGGTCGAGGGACACCGACAGATACGCAGTATTTT.

This rearrangement joins TRBV4-1 to TRBJ2-7; TRBD1 matches at 11 bases. Germline trimming cut 0 bases from V and 5 bases from J; bases unmatched to any gene: 3. The CDR3 spans 15 residues. Looked up from germline, CDR1 is MGHRA and CDR2 is YSYEKL. The DNA for the CDR3 is TGCGCCAGCAGCCAAGAGGACAGGGGGCCCCACGAGCAGTACTTC. Protein product: CASSQEDRGPHEQYF.

This clonotype has a handful of counts. The chain carries TRBV5-4 and TRBJ2-2; 9 nucleotides match TRBD2. J lost 9 bases, V lost 3 bases, and 15 bases had no gene match. Germline V gene data show CDR1 as SGHNT and CDR2 as YYREEE (reference sequence). This CDR3 spans 17 amino acids. This chain's CDR3 is CASSWAVAGALGRELFF. CDR3 nucleotides: TGTGCCAGCAGCTGGGCGGTAGCGGGGGCCCTTGGCCGGGAGCTGTTTTTT.

This chain links TRBV6-5 with TRBJ2-5; 7 bases are shared with TRBD2. This CDR3 spans 16 amino acids. V lost 2 bases, J lost 4 bases, and 10 bases stayed unmatched. Per the germline V gene, CDR1 is MNHEY and CDR2 is SVGAGI. This chain's CDR3 is CASSYAVLARGETQYF. For the CDR3, the DNA is TGTGCCAGCAGTTACGCGGTACTAGCGCGTGGAGAGACCCAGTACTTC.

DNA for the CDR3: TGCGCCAGCAGTGGCAGGGAGGGACTCGACTATGGCTACACCTTC. It yields the protein CASSGREGLDYGYTF. The chain has TRBV10-2 and TRBJ1-2, with D possibly being TRBD1 (5 bases). This CDR3 is built from 15 residues. Trimming pared 4 bases from V and 3 bases from J, leaving 15 bases between. CDR1 and CDR2 from the germline V gene are WSHSY and SAAADI.

The chain joins TRBV30 to TRBJ2-7; 7 nucleotides line up with TRBD1. The CDR3 runs 13 residues. The germline V gene encodes CDR1 GTSNPN and CDR2 SVGIG (reference sequence). V dropped 4 bases and J dropped 1; count of bases not matched to a gene: 4. This chain's CDR3 is CAWKRDSSYEQYF. The CDR3 bases are TGTGCCTGGAAACGGGACAGTTCCTACGAGCAGTACTTC.

This clonotype was observed many times. The chain is built from TRBV29-1 and TRBJ2-2; D is tentatively TRBD1 or TRBD2 (6 bases each). CDR3 size: 14 residues. The V gene lost 3 bases and the J gene lost 5 bases, with 13 bases spanning the gap. Germline lookup yields CDR1 SQVTM and CDR2 ANQGSEA. DNA for the CDR3: TGCAGCGTTGATAGGCAGGGGAGGACCGGGGAGCTGTTTTTT. It codes for CSVDRQGRTGELFF.